A single sample gave rise to the 11 T cell receptor beta chains below, sequenced in a study of shared clonotypes between healthy human individuals. Method: immunoSEQ multiplex PCR; TCRdb's copy keeps in-frame clones and lacks some. This table holds a few million clones, more than 90% found once. Sequencing was done on a sample of naive CD4+ T cells sorted from blood. Subset denoted: CD45RA+ positively selected. The receptor set was obtained from a man aged 18 to 35 in good health.

The V call is TRBV6-5, the J call TRBJ2-7, with 10 bases matching TRBD2. V lost 6 bases, J lost 4 bases, and 6 bases stayed unmatched. This CDR3 has 14 amino acids. Germline V lookup: CDR1 MNHEY, CDR2 SVGAGI. CDR3: CASRRTSGLYEQYF. The CDR3 coding sequence is TGTGCCAGCAGGCGGACTAGCGGTCTTTACGAGCAGTACTTC.

This clone was counted a single time. The chain couples TRBV11-2 to TRBJ1-5, with a possible D match to TRBD1 (6 bases). The germline CDR1 and CDR2 sequences are SGHAT and FQNNGV. The V end was cut by 5 bases, the J end by 5 bases, with 10 bases between. This CDR3 has 13 residues. The CDR3 nucleotides are TGTGCCAGCAGCCGGGACACCTATCAGCCCCAGCATTTT. Translation: CASSRDTYQPQHF.

As for this clone: Distinct nucleotide sequences in the sample also encode this CDR3. CDR3 residues: CATSRGGTEAFF. The CDR3 DNA reads as TGTGCCACCAGCAGAGGTGGGACAGAAGCTTTCTTT. The chain combines TRBV15 with TRBJ1-1; D perhaps matches TRBD1 (6 bases). V lost 1 base and J lost 8, with 8 bases in between. The CDR3 spans 12 residues. CDR1 is LNHNV and CDR2 is YYDKDF in the germline V gene (reference sequence).

The sample holds one count of this clone. The V gene is TRBV5-6, the J gene TRBJ1-1, with D possibly being TRBD1 (5 bases). The CDR3 loop spans 15 amino acids. CDR1 is SGHDT, CDR2 YYEEEE, per germline. V gave up 3 bases and J gave up 2 bases, with 14 bases separating them. CDR3 in DNA: TGTGCCAGCAGCTGGGGACGTTTGCCAAACACTGAAGCTTTCTTT. It codes for CASSWGRLPNTEAFF. Full variable domain (missing parts from reference TRBV5-6 and TRBJ1-1): DAGVTQSPTHLIKTRGQQVTLRCSPKSGHDTVSWYQQALGQGPQFIFQYYEEEERQRGNFPDRFSGHQFPNYSSELNVNALLLGDSALYLCASSWGRLPNTEAFFGQGTRLTVV.

A few counts support this clone. The sample holds other DNA sequences that translate to the same CDR3. The genes are TRBV10-3 and TRBJ1-1; 11 bases agree with TRBD1. Germline V gives CDR1 ENHRY, CDR2 SYGVKD. Trimming took 6 bases from V and 4 from J; bases not matched to a gene: 4. This CDR3 spans 14 amino acids. The CDR3 DNA reads TGTGCCATCAGGCCCGGGACAGGGGGCACTGAAGCTTTCTTT. Encoded protein: CAIRPGTGGTEAFF.

The chain recombines TRBV11-2 with TRBJ2-1; D remains unclear. The germline V gene has CDR1 SGHAT and CDR2 FQNNGV. Trimming took off 2 bases at V and 8 bases at J, with 16 bases between the two ends. The CDR3 length is 15 residues. The CDR3 DNA sequence: TGTGCCAGCAGCTTAAACGGTCGCCCTGCCGATGAGCAGTTCTTC. The encoded protein is CASSLNGRPADEQFF. The full variable domain, rest sourced from reference TRBV11-2 and TRBJ2-1, is EAGVAQSPRYKIIEKRQSVAFWCNPISGHATLYWYQQILGQGPKLLIQFQNNGVVDDSQLPKDRFSAERLKGVDSTLKIQPAKLEDSAVYLCASSLNGRPADEQFFGPGTRLTVL.

The chain carries TRBV7-8 and TRBJ2-7, with D perhaps matching TRBD1 (5 bases). V shed 1 base and J shed 3 bases, with 13 bases lying between them. The CDR3 length is 15 residues. The germline V gene has CDR1 SGHVS and CDR2 FQNEAQ. CDR3 DNA: TGTGCCAGCAGCTTAGTAGTCAGGGATTTCTACGAGCAGTACTTC. Protein sequence: CASSLVVRDFYEQYF.

This chain uses TRBV21-1 with TRBJ2-7; whether TRBD2, the table's D call, matches the DNA was not checked. TRBV21-1 is assigned pseudogene status. This CDR3 has 16 residues. CDR3 sequence: CASSSPERHLSYEQYF. CDR3 in DNA: TGTGCCAGCAGCTCCCCAGAGCGGCACCTCTCCTACGAGCAGTACTTC.

This rearrangement joins TRBV27 to TRBJ1-1; the D is unclear. Germline-derived CDR1 and CDR2 are MNHEY and SMNVEV (reference sequence). Trimming pared 6 bases from V and 6 bases from J, leaving 17 bases between. CDR3 size: 14 residues. CDR3 in amino acids: CASRLHEGWAEAFF. CDR3 sequence (DNA): TGTGCCAGCAGGTTGCATGAGGGTTGGGCTGAAGCTTTCTTT.

The rearrangement uses TRBV5-1 and TRBJ2-5, with D perhaps matching TRBD2 (5 bases). V lost 5 bases, J lost 0 bases, and 11 bases lay in between. The CDR3 is 14 amino acids. Germline assignment: CDR1 SGHRS and CDR2 YFSETQ. CDR3 protein: CASSSETYQETQYF. For the CDR3, the DNA is TGCGCCAGCAGTAGCGAGACGTACCAAGAGACCCAGTACTTC.

The chain carries TRBV6-1 and TRBJ1-1, with D possibly matching TRBD1 (6 bases). Germline CDR1 and CDR2: MNHNS and SASEGT. The CDR3 sequence is 15 residues long. V shed 4 bases and J shed 5 bases, with 17 bases lying between them. The CDR3 loop is CASSGTDSPGTEAFF. In DNA form, the CDR3 reads TGTGCCAGCAGTGGGACGGACAGTCCCGGGACTGAAGCTTTCTTT.